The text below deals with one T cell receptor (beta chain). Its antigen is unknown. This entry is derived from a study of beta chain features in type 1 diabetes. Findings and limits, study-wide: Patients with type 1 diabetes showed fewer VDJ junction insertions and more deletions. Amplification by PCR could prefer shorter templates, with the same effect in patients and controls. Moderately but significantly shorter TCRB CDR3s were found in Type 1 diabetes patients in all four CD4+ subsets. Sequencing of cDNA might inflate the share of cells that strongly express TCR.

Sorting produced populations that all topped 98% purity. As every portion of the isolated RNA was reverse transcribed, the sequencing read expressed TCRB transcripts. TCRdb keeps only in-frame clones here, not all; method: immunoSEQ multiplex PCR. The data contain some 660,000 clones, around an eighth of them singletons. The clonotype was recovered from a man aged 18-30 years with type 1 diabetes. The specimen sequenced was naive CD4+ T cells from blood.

As DNA, the CDR3 is TGTGCCAGCAGAGGGACATCGTTCGCAGATACGCAGTATTTT. Its protein is CASRGTSFADTQYF. V gene TRBV2 combines with J gene TRBJ2-3; tentatively, D is TRBD1 (6 bases). Deletions cut 6 bases from V and 4 bases from J, with 14 bases between. The V gene's germline CDR1 is SNHLY and CDR2 FYNNEI. This CDR3 comprises 14 residues.